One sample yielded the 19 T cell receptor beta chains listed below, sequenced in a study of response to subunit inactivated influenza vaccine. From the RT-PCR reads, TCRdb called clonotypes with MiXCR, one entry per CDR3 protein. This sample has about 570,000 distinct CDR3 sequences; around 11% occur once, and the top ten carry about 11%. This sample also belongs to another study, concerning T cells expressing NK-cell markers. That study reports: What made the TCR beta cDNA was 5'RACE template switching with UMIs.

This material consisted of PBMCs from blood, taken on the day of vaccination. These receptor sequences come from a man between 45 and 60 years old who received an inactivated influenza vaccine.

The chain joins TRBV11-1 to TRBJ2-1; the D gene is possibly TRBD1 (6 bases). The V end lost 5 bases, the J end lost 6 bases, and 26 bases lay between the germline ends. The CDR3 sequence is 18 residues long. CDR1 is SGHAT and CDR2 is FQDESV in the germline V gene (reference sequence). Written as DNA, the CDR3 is TGTGCCAGCAGCCCCATCCTAGGTGGAACGGGACAAAGCAATGAGCAGTTCTTC. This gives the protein CASSPILGGTGQSNEQFF. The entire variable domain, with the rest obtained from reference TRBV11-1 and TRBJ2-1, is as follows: EAEVAQSPRYKITEKSQAVAFWCDPISGHATLYWYRQILGQGPELLVQFQDESVVDDSQLPKDRFSAERLKGVDSTLKIQPAELGDSAMYLCASSPILGGTGQSNEQFFGPGTRLTVL.

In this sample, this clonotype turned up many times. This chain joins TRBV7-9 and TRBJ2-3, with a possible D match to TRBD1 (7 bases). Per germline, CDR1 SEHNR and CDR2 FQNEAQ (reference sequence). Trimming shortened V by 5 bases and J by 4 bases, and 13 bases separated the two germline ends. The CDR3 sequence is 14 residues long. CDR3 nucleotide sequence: TGTGCCAGCAGCCTCCAGGGGGGCCCAGATACGCAGTATTTT. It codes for CASSLQGGPDTQYF.

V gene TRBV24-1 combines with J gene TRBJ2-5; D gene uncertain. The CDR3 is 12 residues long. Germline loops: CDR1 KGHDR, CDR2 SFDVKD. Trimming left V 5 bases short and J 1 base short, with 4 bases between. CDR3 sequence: CATSAAQETQYF. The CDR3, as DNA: TGTGCCACCAGTGCTGCCCAAGAGACCCAGTACTTC.

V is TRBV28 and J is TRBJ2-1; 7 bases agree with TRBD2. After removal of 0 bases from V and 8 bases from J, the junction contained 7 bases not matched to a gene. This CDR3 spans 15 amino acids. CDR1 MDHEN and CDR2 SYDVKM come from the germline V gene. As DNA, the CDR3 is TGTGCCAGCAGTTTATGCTGCAGGGAGGGCGATGAGCAGTTCTTC. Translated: CASSLCCREGDEQFF.

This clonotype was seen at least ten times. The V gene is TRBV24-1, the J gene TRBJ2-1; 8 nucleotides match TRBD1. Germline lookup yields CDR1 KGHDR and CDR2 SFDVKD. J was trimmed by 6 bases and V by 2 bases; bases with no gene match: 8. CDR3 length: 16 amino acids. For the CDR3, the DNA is TGTGCCACCAGTGATTCATGGCAGGGGGCATTCAATGAGCAGTTCTTC. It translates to CATSDSWQGAFNEQFF.

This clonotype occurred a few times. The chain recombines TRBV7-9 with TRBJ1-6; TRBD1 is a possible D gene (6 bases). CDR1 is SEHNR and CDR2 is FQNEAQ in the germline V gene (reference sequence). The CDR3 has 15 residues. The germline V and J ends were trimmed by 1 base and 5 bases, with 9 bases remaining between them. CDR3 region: CASSLVSGDNSPLHF. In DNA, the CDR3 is TGTGCCAGCAGCTTAGTGTCAGGGGATAATTCACCCCTCCACTTT.

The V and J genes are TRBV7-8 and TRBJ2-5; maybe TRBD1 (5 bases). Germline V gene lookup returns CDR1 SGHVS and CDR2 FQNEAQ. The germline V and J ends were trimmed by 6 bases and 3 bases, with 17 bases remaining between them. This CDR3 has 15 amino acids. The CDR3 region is CASRSVQGRKETQYF. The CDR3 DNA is TGTGCCAGCAGGTCTGTTCAGGGCCGGAAAGAGACCCAGTACTTC.

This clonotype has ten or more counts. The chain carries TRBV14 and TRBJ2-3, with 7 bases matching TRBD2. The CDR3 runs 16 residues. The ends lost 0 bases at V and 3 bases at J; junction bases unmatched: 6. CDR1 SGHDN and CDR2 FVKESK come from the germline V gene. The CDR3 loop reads CASSQDLASGTDTQYF. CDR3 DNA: TGTGCCAGCAGCCAAGATCTCGCTAGCGGAACAGATACGCAGTATTTT.

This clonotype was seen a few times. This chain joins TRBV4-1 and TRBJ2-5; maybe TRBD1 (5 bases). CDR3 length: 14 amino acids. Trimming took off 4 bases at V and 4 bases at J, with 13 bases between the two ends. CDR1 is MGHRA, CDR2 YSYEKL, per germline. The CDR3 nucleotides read TGCGCCAGCAGCCCGTCTAGGGGCCCAGAGACCCAGTACTTC. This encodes CASSPSRGPETQYF.

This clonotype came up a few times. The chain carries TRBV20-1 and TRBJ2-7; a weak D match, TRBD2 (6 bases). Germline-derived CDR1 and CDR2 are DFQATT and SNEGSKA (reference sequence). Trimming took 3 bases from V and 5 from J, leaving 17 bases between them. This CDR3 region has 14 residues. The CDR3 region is CSASAGRRGDEQYF. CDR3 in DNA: TGCAGTGCTAGCGCGGGACGGCGTGGGGACGAGCAGTACTTC.

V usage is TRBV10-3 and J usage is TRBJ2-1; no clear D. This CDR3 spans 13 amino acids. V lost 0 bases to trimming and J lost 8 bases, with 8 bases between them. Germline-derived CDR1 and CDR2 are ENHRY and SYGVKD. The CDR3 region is CAISESSRDEQFF. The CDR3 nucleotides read TGTGCCATCAGTGAGTCTTCAAGGGATGAGCAGTTCTTC.

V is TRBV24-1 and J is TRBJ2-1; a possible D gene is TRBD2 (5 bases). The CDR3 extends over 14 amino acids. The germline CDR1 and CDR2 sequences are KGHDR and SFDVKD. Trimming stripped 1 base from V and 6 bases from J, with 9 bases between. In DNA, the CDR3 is TGTGCCACCAGTGATTTCGCGGGCGCCAATGAGCAGTTCTTC. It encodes CATSDFAGANEQFF.

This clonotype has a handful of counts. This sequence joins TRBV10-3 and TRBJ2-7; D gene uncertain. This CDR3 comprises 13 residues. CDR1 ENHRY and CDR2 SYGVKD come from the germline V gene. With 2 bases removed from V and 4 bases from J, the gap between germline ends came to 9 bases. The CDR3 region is CAISETAVYEQYF. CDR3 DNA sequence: TGTGCCATCAGTGAGACAGCAGTTTACGAGCAGTACTTC.

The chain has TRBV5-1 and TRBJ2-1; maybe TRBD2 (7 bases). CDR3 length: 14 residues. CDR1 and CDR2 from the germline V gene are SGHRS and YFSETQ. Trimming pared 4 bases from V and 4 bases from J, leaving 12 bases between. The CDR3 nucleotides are TGCGCCAGCAGCAAGGGGGGGCCTTACAATGAGCAGTTCTTC. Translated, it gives CASSKGGPYNEQFF.

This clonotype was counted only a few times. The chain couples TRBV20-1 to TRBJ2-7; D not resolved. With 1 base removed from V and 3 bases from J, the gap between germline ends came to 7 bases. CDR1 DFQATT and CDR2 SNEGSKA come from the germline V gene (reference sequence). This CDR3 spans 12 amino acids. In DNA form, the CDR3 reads TGCAGTGCTAGAGCGTCAGTCTACGAGCAGTACTTC. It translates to CSARASVYEQYF.

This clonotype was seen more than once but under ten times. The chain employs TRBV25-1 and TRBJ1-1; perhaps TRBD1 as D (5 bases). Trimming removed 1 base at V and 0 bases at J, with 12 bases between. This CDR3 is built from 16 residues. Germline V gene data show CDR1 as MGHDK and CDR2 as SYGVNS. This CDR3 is CASSEWGGLLNTEAFF. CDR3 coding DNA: TGTGCCAGCAGTGAATGGGGGGGACTGTTGAACACTGAAGCTTTCTTT.

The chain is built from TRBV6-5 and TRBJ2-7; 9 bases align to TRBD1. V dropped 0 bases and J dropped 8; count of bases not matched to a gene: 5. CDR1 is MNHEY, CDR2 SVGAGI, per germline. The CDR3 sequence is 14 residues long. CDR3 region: CASSYSPGQGKQYF. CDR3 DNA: TGTGCCAGCAGTTACTCGCCTGGACAGGGGAAGCAGTACTTC.

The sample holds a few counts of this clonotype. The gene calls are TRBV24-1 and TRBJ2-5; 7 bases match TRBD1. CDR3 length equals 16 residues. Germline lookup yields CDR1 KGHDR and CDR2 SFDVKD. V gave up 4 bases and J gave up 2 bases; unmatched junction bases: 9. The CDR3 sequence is CATSETTGAGQETQYF. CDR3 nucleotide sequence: TGTGCCACCAGTGAGACCACAGGGGCCGGGCAAGAGACCCAGTACTTC.

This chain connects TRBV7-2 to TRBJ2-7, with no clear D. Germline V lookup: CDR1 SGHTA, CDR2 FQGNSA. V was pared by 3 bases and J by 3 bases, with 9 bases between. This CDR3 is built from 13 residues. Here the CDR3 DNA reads TGTGCCAGCAGCTTGGTCTCTTTCTACGAGCAGTACTTC. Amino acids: CASSLVSFYEQYF.